Below are 8 T cell receptor beta chains sequenced from a single sample in a study of neurological immune-mediated disorders (dated by TCRdb to 2018 to 2020). Library prep was done by 5' RACE. The sequencer was an Illumina HiSeq 2500. TCRdb's own reprocessing of the public reads used fastp at Q25 and MiXCR and kept productive beta chains. Rows merge per CDR3 protein into single entries with the most common DNA and genes. In all, the sample holds 15,000 to 20,000 distinct CDR3 sequences, and under 35% of those were seen once. About 33% of the sample belongs to the ten largest clones. The sequenced material came from PBMCs. The source is a man aged 50 or older with HTLV-1-associated myelopathy (HAM/TSP).

J is TRBJ1-2 and V is TRBV12-3 or TRBV12-4; maybe TRBD1 (5 bases). The germline V and J ends were trimmed by 5 bases and 4 bases, with 8 bases remaining between them. The CDR3 runs to 12 residues. CDR3 DNA: TGTGCCAGCAGTCGACAGCTCTATGGCTACACCTTC. Translating gives CASSRQLYGYTF.

V is TRBV30 and J is TRBJ2-1; maybe TRBD1 (5 bases). This CDR3 has 11 residues. Germline V lookup: CDR1 GTSNPN, CDR2 SVGIG (reference sequence). Trimming removed 8 bases at V and 5 bases at J, with 10 bases between. CDR3 in DNA: TGTGCCCTAAGGGGAAACAATGAGCAGTTCTTC. Translating gives CALRGNNEQFF.

V gene TRBV12-5 combines with J gene TRBJ2-7; TRBD1 agrees at 10 bases. The germline CDR1 and CDR2 sequences are LGHNT and FRNRAP. Unmatched junction bases numbered 7, after V lost 4 bases and J lost 4 bases. The CDR3 consists of 15 residues. The CDR3 DNA sequence: TGTGCTAGTGGTTCCACACGGGACAGGGGTTACGAGCAGTACTTC. This codes for CASGSTRDRGYEQYF.

This clonotype is medium-sized by share. The chain combines TRBV20-1 with TRBJ2-1; D is perhaps TRBD1 (6 bases). Germline CDR1 reads DFQATT; CDR2 reads SNEGSKA (reference sequence). This CDR3 region has 17 residues. V lost 0 bases to trimming and J lost 6 bases, with 21 bases between them. CDR3 DNA sequence: TGCAGTGCTAGAGATCCCCTAGAGGGGGTCATTTTCAATGAGCAGTTCTTC. Residues: CSARDPLEGVIFNEQFF.

The genes are TRBV12-3 or TRBV12-4 and TRBJ1-2; tentative D call: TRBD1 (6 bases). The CDR3 is made up of 16 amino acids. V shed 8 bases and J shed 3 bases, with 22 bases lying between them. The CDR3 region is CASAPAGTREYYGYTF. Here the CDR3 DNA reads TGTGCCAGCGCCCCCGCCGGGACAAGGGAGTACTATGGCTACACCTTC.

There are many counts of this clonotype. The V and J genes are TRBV15 and TRBJ2-6, with a weak D call TRBD1 (6 bases). CDR1 and CDR2 (germline): LNHNV, YYDKDF (reference sequence). With 1 base removed from V and 2 bases from J, the gap between germline ends came to 6 bases. The CDR3 totals 15 residues. In DNA form, the CDR3 reads TGTGCCACCAGCAGAGGGACAGCTGGGGCCAACGTCCTGACTTTC. It encodes CATSRGTAGANVLTF. The full variable domain, completed using reference TRBV15 and TRBJ2-6, is DAMVIQNPRYQVTQFGKPVTLSCSQTLNHNVMYWYQQKSSQAPKLLFHYYDKDFNNEADTPDNFQSRRPNTSFCFLDIRSPGLGDTAMYLCATSRGTAGANVLTFGAGSRLTVL.

This chain connects TRBV20-1 to TRBJ2-1, with 9 bases fitting TRBD2. V was clipped by 0 bases and J by 8 bases; unmatched bases: 8. Germline CDR1 and CDR2: DFQATT and SNEGSKA (reference sequence). The CDR3 is 15 residues long. CDR3 coding DNA: TGCAGTGCTAGAGATCAATCTCTAGCGGGATATGAGCAGTTCTTC. Protein product: CSARDQSLAGYEQFF.

The chain recombines TRBV4-3 with TRBJ2-2, with D hard to call. The CDR3 spans 16 residues. Germline V gene data show CDR1 as LGHNA and CDR2 as YSLEER. The germline V and J ends were trimmed by 0 bases and 9 bases, with 17 bases remaining between them. Here the CDR3 reads CASSQDLRLTARELFF. The CDR3 nucleotides are TGCGCCAGCAGCCAAGATCTTAGACTCACTGCCCGGGAGCTGTTTTTT.